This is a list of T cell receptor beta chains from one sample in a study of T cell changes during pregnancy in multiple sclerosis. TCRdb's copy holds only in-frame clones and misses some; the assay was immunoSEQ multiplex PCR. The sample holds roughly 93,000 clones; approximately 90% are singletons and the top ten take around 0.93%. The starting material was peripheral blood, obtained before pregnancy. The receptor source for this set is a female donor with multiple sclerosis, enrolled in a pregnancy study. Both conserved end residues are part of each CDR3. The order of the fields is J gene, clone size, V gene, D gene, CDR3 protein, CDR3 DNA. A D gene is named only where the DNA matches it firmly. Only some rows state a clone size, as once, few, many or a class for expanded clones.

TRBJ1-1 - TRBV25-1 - CATSQTGTEAFF TGTGCCACCTCCCAGACGGGCACTGAAGCTTTCTTT
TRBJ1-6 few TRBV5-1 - CASSLGGRDSPLHF TGCGCCAGCAGCTTGGGTGGCAGGGATTCACCCCTCCACTTT
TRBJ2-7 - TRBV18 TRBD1 CASSPLGQGASYEQYF TGTGCCAGCTCACCATTGGGCCAGGGGGCCTCCTACGAGCAGTACTTC
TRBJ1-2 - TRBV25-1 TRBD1 CASSERGHYGYTF TGTGCCAGCAGTGAGAGGGGGCACTATGGCTACACCTTC
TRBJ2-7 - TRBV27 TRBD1 CASSSGTGGNSYEQYF TGTGCCAGCAGTTCCGGGACAGGGGGGAACTCCTACGAGCAGTACTTC
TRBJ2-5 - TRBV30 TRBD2 CAWSVLAGRETQYF TGTGCCTGGAGTGTACTAGCGGGAAGAGAGACCCAGTACTTC
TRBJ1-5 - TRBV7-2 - CASSLVADLGQPQHF TGTGCCAGCAGCTTAGTAGCGGATTTGGGTCAGCCCCAGCATTTT
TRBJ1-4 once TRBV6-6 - CASRRAGGINEKLFF TGTGCCAGCAGGAGGGCGGGGGGGATTAATGAAAAACTGTTTTTT
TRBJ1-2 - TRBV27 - CASSLLGAPAWF TGTGCCAGCAGTTTATTAGGGGCCCCAGCGTGGTTC
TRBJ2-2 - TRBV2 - CASGSGNTGELFF TGTGCCAGCGGGAGTGGGAACACCGGGGAGCTGTTTTTT
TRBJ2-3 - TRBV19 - CASSMWTSRDTQYF TGTGCCAGTAGTATGTGGACTTCGCGGGATACGCAGTATTTT
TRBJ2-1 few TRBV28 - CASSEGVSYNEQFF TGTGCCAGCAGTGAAGGGGTATCCTACAATGAGCAGTTCTTC
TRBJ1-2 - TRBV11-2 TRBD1 CASSLGQGVYGYTF TGTGCCAGCAGCTTAGGACAGGGGGTTTATGGCTACACCTTC
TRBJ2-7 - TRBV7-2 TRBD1 CASSLAPTGPYEQYF TGTGCCAGCAGCTTAGCGCCGACAGGGCCGTACGAGCAGTACTTC
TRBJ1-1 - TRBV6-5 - CASSYRPAAEAFF TGTGCCAGCAGTTACCGGCCCGCGGCTGAAGCTTTCTTT
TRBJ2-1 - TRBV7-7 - CASSLKSGVVEQFF TGTGCCAGCAGCTTAAAATCGGGGGTTGTTGAGCAGTTCTTC
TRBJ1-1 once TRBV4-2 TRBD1 CASSQDYRGGTEAFF TGTGCCAGCAGCCAAGATTACAGGGGTGGCACTGAAGCTTTCTTT
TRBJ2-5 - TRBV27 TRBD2 CASSLSITSGAQETQYF TGTGCCAGCAGTTTATCGATAACTAGCGGCGCCCAAGAGACCCAGTACTTC
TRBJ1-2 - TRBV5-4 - CASTLNGGAGGYTF TGTGCCAGCACCCTGAACGGGGGGGCAGGCGGCTACACCTTC
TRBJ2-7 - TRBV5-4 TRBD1 CASSPRYRTGEEQYF TGTGCCAGCAGCCCCCGTTATCGGACAGGGGAGGAGCAGTACTTC
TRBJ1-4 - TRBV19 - CASSPDRINEKLFF TGTGCCAGTAGTCCCGACAGGATTAATGAAAAACTGTTTTTT
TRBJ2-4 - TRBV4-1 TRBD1 CASSQAGTGKNIQYF TGCGCCAGCAGCCAGGCGGGGACAGGGAAAAACATTCAGTACTTC
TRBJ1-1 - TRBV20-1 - CSAMREAEAFF TGCAGTGCTATGCGGGAGGCTGAAGCTTTCTTT
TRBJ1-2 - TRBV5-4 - CASSSTENYGYTF TGTGCCAGCAGCTCGACAGAGAACTATGGCTACACCTTC
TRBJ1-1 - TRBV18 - CASSPPSRADTEAFF TGTGCCAGCTCACCACCGTCCAGGGCGGACACTGAAGCTTTCTTT
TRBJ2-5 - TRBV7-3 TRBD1 CASGRQGEIEETQYF TGTGCCAGCGGGAGACAGGGGGAGATTGAAGAGACCCAGTACTTC
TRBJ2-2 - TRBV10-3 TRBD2 CAITRTSGRARGTGELFF TGTGCCATCACTCGGACTAGCGGGAGGGCCAGGGGCACCGGGGAGCTGTTTTTT
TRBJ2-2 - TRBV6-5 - CASSYQAANTGELFF TGTGCCAGCAGTTACCAGGCAGCGAACACCGGGGAGCTGTTTTTT
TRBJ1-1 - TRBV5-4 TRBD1 CASSGGQALNTEAFF TGTGCCAGCAGCGGGGGACAGGCCTTAAACACTGAAGCTTTCTTT
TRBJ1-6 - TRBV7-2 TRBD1 CASTLTGSSYNSPLHF TGTGCCAGCACCCTGACAGGGAGCTCCTATAATTCACCCCTCCACTTT
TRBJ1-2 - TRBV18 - CASSPGDGNYGYTF TGTGCCAGCTCACCAGGAGACGGGAACTATGGCTACACCTTC
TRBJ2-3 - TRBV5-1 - CASSLEGGAGTDTQYF TGCGCCAGCAGCTTGGAGGGGGGGGCGGGCACAGATACGCAGTATTTT
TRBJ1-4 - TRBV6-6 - CASSYILTSTNEKLFF TGTGCCAGCAGTTACATTCTCACGTCCACAAATGAAAAACTGTTTTTT
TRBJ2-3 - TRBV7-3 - CASSLARTDTQYF TGTGCCAGCAGCTTAGCGCGCACAGATACGCAGTATTTT
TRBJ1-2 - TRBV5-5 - CASSLDRRNYGYTF TGTGCCAGCAGCTTGGACAGGCGTAACTATGGCTACACCTTC
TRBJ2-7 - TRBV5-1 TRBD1 CASSLRQGGDEQYF TGCGCCAGCAGCTTGCGACAGGGGGGCGACGAGCAGTACTTC
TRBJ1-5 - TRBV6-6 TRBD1 CASRHGTGVSNQPQHF TGTGCCAGCAGGCACGGGACAGGGGTTTCCAATCAGCCCCAGCATTTT
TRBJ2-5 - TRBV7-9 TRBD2 CASSPASGSSGTQETQYF TGTGCCAGCAGCCCCGCTAGCGGGAGTTCGGGGACCCAAGAGACCCAGTACTTC
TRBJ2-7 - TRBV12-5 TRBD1 CASGLTEGQLNPSEQYF TGTGCTAGTGGTTTGACAGAGGGACAGCTAAATCCCTCCGAGCAGTACTTC
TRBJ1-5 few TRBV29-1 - CSVEEGGGFPQHF TGCAGCGTTGAAGAAGGGGGTGGATTTCCCCAGCATTTT
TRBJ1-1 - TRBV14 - CASSPDRTPKGEAFF TGTGCCAGCAGCCCCGACAGGACCCCCAAAGGTGAAGCTTTCTTT